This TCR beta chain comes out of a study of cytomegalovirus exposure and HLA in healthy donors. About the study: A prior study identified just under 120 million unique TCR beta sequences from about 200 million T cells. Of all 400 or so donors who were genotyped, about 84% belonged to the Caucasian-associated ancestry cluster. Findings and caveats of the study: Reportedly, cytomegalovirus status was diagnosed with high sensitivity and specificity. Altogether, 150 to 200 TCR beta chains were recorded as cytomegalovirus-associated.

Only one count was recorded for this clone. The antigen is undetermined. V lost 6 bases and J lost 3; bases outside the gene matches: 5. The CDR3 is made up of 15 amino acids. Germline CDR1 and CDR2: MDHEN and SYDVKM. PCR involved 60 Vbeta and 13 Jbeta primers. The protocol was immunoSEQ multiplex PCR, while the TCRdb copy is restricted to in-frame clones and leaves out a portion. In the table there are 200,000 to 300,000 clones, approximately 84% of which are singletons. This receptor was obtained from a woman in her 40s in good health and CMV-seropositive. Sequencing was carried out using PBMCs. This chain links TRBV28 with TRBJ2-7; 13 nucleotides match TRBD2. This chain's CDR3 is CASSRWTSGGYEQYF. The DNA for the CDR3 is TGTGCCAGCAGCCGATGGACTAGCGGGGGCTACGAGCAGTACTTC.